In this sample, the clone carrying this T cell receptor beta chain turned up a few times. What it binds is not known. Trimming at V came to 5 bases and at J to 4 bases, leaving 18 bases not matched to a gene. This CDR3 is 18 amino acids long. These data belong to a study of T-cell memory formation after mild COVID-19. Background on the study: Most TCR clusters belonged to a single donor.

TCRdb processed the 5' RACE reads anew with MiXCR; each CDR3 protein has one entry. Of around 510,000 distinct CDR3 sequences in the sample, less than 25% were seen once. Study-level results: Clones contracting across day 15 to 85 had a balanced CD4/CD8 profile; later expanding clones leaned CD4+. CM and EM subsets held most contracting CD4+ clones; EMRA held CD8+ ones. Pre-infection memory contained some responding clones, which suggested that cross-reactive memory had joined.

The specimen was PBMCs or a T cell subset sorted from them (not recorded which). The rearrangement joins TRBV12-3 or TRBV12-4 to TRBJ1-1, with TRBD1 matching over 8 bases. The sequence was collected from an adult woman who had mild COVID-19 (a few samples of this study predate the infection). Cell type and time point are not known. In DNA form, the CDR3 reads TGTGCCAGCAGTGTCCCGAGGCAGGGGGCATTTCCGCGCACTGAAGCTTTCTTT. It encodes CASSVPRQGAFPRTEAFF.